Presented here are 9 T cell receptor beta chains from one specimen sequenced in a study of shared clonotypes between healthy human individuals. Profiled with immunoSEQ multiplex PCR; TCRdb holds only in-frame clones, not every one. The sample records under 2.5 million clones, 85% to 95% being singletons. Sequencing was performed on naive CD4+ T cells from PBMCs. Subset described: CD45RA+ positively selected. The origin of the receptors is a man aged 18-30 years in good health. Some clones in this sample may be carry-over from other donors' samples.

On this clone: The junction departs from the called germline gene at one end, perhaps through a read error. The chain combines TRBV7-2 with TRBJ2-2, with a tentative D call TRBD1 (6 bases). This CDR3 comprises 16 residues. The germline gives CDR1 SGHTA, CDR2 FQGNSA. The CDR3 protein is CASIHNAGASTRELFF. CDR3 bases: TGTGCCAGCATCCACAACGCAGGGGCTAGCACCAGGGAGCTGTTTTTT.

This chain uses TRBV28 with TRBJ2-5; D is possibly TRBD1 (5 bases). The germline gives CDR1 MDHEN, CDR2 SYDVKM. CDR3 length equals 14 residues. V was clipped by 4 bases and J by 5 bases, with 14 bases between them. The chain's CDR3 is CASSSHQGVETQYF. The CDR3 bases are TGTGCCAGCAGTTCTCACCAGGGCGTGGAGACCCAGTACTTC.

This chain links TRBV7-3 with TRBJ1-2; no clear D gene. The CDR3 extends over 13 amino acids. V was clipped by 3 bases and J by 7 bases, with 12 bases between them. Germline CDR1 SGHTA, CDR2 FQGTGA. CDR3 sequence (DNA): TGTGCCAGCAGCTTCAACGGCCTGAGTGGCTACACCTTC. It encodes CASSFNGLSGYTF.

CDR3 sequence (DNA): TGTGCCAGTAGTATTGGGGATGATTTCGGGGAGCTGTTTTTT. Amino acids: CASSIGDDFGELFF. The chain couples TRBV19 to TRBJ2-2; D is unresolved. The germline V and J ends were trimmed by 3 bases and 7 bases, with 12 bases remaining between them. The germline gives CDR1 LNHDA, CDR2 SQIVND (reference sequence). The CDR3 loop spans 14 amino acids.

The chain uses TRBV28 and TRBJ1-2; 9 bases align to TRBD1. Germline loops: CDR1 MDHEN, CDR2 SYDVKM. J gave up 4 bases and V 6 bases, and 9 bases lay outside the gene matches. There are 15 residues in the CDR3. The CDR3 spells CASSHGGTGPYGYTF. CDR3 nucleotide sequence: TGTGCCAGCAGCCACGGGGGGACAGGGCCCTATGGCTACACCTTC.

The genes are TRBV10-1 and TRBJ2-7; D uncertain. The CDR3 extends over 13 amino acids. The germline V gene has CDR1 WNHNN and CDR2 SYGVQD (reference sequence). The V end lost 6 bases, the J end lost 4 bases, and 13 bases lay between the germline ends. The CDR3 region is CASRHHSAYEQYF. CDR3 sequence (DNA): TGCGCCAGCAGGCATCACAGTGCGTACGAGCAGTACTTC.

The DNA for the CDR3 is TGCGCCAGCAGCCAAGATAGACGGGCCTCTGGAAACACCATATATTTT. This codes for CASSQDRRASGNTIYF. This sequence joins TRBV4-3 and TRBJ1-3; D uncertain. V was pared by 0 bases and J by 0 bases, with 9 bases between. Germline CDR1 and CDR2: LGHNA and YSLEER. This CDR3 region has 16 residues.

The chain joins TRBV14 to TRBJ2-1; TRBD2 is a possible D gene (6 bases). This CDR3 is 12 amino acids long. Germline V gene lookup returns CDR1 SGHDN and CDR2 FVKESK. V lost 4 bases to trimming and J lost 7 bases, with 8 bases between them. The CDR3 reads CASSRDFNEQFF. The CDR3 DNA sequence: TGTGCCAGCAGCCGGGACTTTAATGAGCAGTTCTTC.

The chain joins TRBV7-2 to TRBJ2-7, with 9 bases aligning to TRBD2. Germline-derived CDR1 and CDR2 are SGHTA and FQGNSA. This CDR3 has 16 amino acids. Germline trimming cut 1 base from V and 2 bases from J; bases unmatched to any gene: 6. The CDR3 is CASSLVLSSGTYEQYF. DNA for the CDR3: TGTGCCAGCAGCTTAGTCTTGTCTAGCGGGACCTACGAGCAGTACTTC.